The clone carrying this T cell receptor (beta chain) was picked up one time. Per the original data handling: It was from reference gene primer amplification that nucleated cell counts were estimated. Measured with immunoSEQ multiplex PCR; TCRdb has only the in-frame clones, and not every one. Clone size and the V and J calls come from that table; the DNA yielded D and trimming. Of about 260,000 clones listed, more than 75% are singletons. These data belong to a study of blood T cell repertoires in COVID-19. Whole-study context: COVID-19 samples collected from the United States, Italy and Spain covered acute and convalescent phases. T cells, B-cell-depleted T cells, or PBMCs provided the cDNA or gDNA that served as material.

This CDR3 spans 14 amino acids. Unmatched junction bases numbered 7, after V lost 5 bases and J lost 4 bases. CDR1 is SSHAT, CDR2 FNYEAQ, per germline (reference sequence). Source material: peripheral blood. The origin of this receptor is a man between 40 and 49 years old who had recovered from COVID-19. This rearrangement joins TRBV7-7 to TRBJ2-5; the match to TRBD1 covers 7 bases. CDR3 region: CASSVQGRGETQYF. In DNA, the CDR3 is TGTGCCAGCAGCGTACAGGGGAGAGGAGAGACCCAGTACTTC. The entire variable domain, with the rest obtained from reference TRBV7-7 and TRBJ2-5, is as follows: GAGVSQSPRYKVTKRGQDVTLRCDPISSHATLYWYQQALGQGPEFLTYFNYEAQPDKSGLPSDRFSAERPEGSISTLTIQRTEQRDSAMYRCASSVQGRGETQYFGPGTRLLVL.